What follows is one TCR beta chain and its context. Authors' analysis steps: Estimated nucleated cell counts came from reference gene primer amplification. Some clones are missing from TCRdb's copy, which holds only in-frame ones; the method was immunoSEQ multiplex PCR. The V and J calls and clone size are taken from that table; D and trimming were inferred from the DNA. The sample carries under 300,000 clones, roughly 84% recorded once. The V gene lost 3 bases and the J gene lost 6 bases, with 8 bases spanning the gap. This CDR3 comprises 12 residues. In germline, CDR1 is LGHDT, CDR2 YNNKEL (reference sequence). The data belong to a study of blood T cell repertoires in COVID-19. Study context: The cDNA or gDNA used as material had been derived from T cells, B-cell-depleted T cells, or PBMCs.

Individuals drawn from about 26 US areas were about 18 to 100 years old. The recovered donors of Cohort 3 showed two negative PCRs, clearance, or symptom resolution. The chain joins TRBV3-1 (or the pseudogene TRBV3-2) to TRBJ1-2; D call uncertain. The sequencing sample was made of PBMCs or T cells enriched from blood (not recorded which). The TCR was taken from a man over 45 who had recovered from COVID-19. CDR3 DNA sequence: TGTGCCAGCAGCCAGGGCATAGATGGCTACACCTTC. Its protein is CASSQGIDGYTF.